What follows are 19 T cell receptor beta chains derived from one specimen sequenced in a study of blood T cell repertoires in COVID-19. Libraries were prepared by immunoSEQ multiplex PCR; TCRdb keeps only in-frame clonotypes and omits some of them. The sample has around 70,000 clones; roughly 74% are singletons. The specimen sequenced was peripheral blood. These TCRs come from a human donor in a cohort sampled during active COVID-19.

This rearrangement joins TRBV11-2 to TRBJ1-1; 7 bases fit TRBD1. V shed 5 bases, J shed 5 bases, and the junction held 14 bases outside the gene matches. Germline V gene data show CDR1 as SGHAT and CDR2 as FQNNGV. This CDR3 is built from 16 residues. The CDR3 reads CASSINGGQGVTEAFF. The CDR3 bases are TGTGCCAGCAGCATTAACGGAGGCCAGGGGGTTACTGAAGCTTTCTTT.

V gene TRBV3-1 (or the pseudogene TRBV3-2) combines with J gene TRBJ1-5, with D tentatively TRBD1 (6 bases). Looked up from germline, CDR1 is LGHDT and CDR2 is YNNKEL (reference sequence). This CDR3 is built from 17 residues. V lost 5 bases and J 3 bases, leaving 20 bases between the germline ends. As DNA, the CDR3 is TGTGCCAGCAGCATATGGACAGCCAACGGACCCAATCAGCCCCAGCATTTT. It specifies CASSIWTANGPNQPQHF.

This clone was seen a handful of times. The CDR3 is CATGVVRGTQYF. The CDR3 DNA follows: TGTGCCACCGGGGTCGTCCGGGGGACCCAGTACTTC. V usage is TRBV10-3 and J usage is TRBJ2-5, with D maybe TRBD2 (5 bases). Per germline, CDR1 ENHRY and CDR2 SYGVKD. The CDR3 is 12 residues long. The V gene lost 10 bases and the J gene lost 7 bases, with 16 bases spanning the gap.

DNA for the CDR3: TGTGCCAGCAGGGGACAGGGGGCCTCCTACGAGCAGTACTTC. Amino acid sequence: CASRGQGASYEQYF. The rearrangement links TRBV2 to TRBJ2-7, with 12 bases that match TRBD1. In germline, CDR1 is SNHLY, CDR2 FYNNEI. Unmatched junction bases numbered 0, after V lost 6 bases and J lost 0 bases. CDR3 size: 14 residues.

This sequence joins TRBV10-3 and TRBJ1-4; D remains unclear. The V end was cut by 2 bases, the J end by 5 bases, with 9 bases between. CDR3 length equals 14 residues. CDR1 ENHRY and CDR2 SYGVKD come from the germline V gene. DNA of the CDR3: TGTGCCATCAGTGAGGAGGAACGGAATGAAAAACTGTTTTTT. It specifies CAISEEERNEKLFF.

The chain couples TRBV5-1 to TRBJ2-3, with 8 bases lining up with TRBD1. J gave up 7 bases and V 0 bases, and 10 bases lay outside the gene matches. The CDR3 covers 16 residues. The germline V gene encodes CDR1 SGHRS and CDR2 YFSETQ. CDR3 in DNA: TGCGCCAGCAGCTTGGATAGCGGACAGGGAGCATATACGCAGTATTTT. Protein: CASSLDSGQGAYTQYF. Based on the CDR3 plus reference TRBV5-1 and TRBJ2-3, the full variable domain is KAGVTQTPRYLIKTRGQQVTLSCSPISGHRSVSWYQQTPGQGLQFLFEYFSETQRNKGNFPGRFSGRQFSNSRSEMNVSTLELGDSALYLCASSLDSGQGAYTQYFGPGTRLTVL.

This clone was counted a single time. The chain couples TRBV4-2 to TRBJ2-1; TRBD2 matches 10 bases. CDR3 length: 17 amino acids. With V trimmed by 3 bases and J by 6 bases, 11 bases remained unmatched. The germline V gene encodes CDR1 LGHNA and CDR2 YNFKEQ. CDR3 residues: CASSQTSAGGPSNEQFF. The CDR3 DNA follows: TGTGCCAGCAGCCAGACATCAGCGGGAGGGCCCTCCAATGAGCAGTTCTTC.

The genes are TRBV24-1 and TRBJ2-7, with a tentative D call TRBD2 (5 bases). Germline values: CDR1 KGHDR, CDR2 SFDVKD. Trimming cost V 5 bases and J 7 bases, with 14 bases left between them. The CDR3 totals 13 residues. Here the CDR3 reads CATSGSISGEQYF. CDR3 sequence (DNA): TGTGCCACCAGTGGCTCCATCTCGGGGGAGCAGTACTTC.

The V gene is TRBV13, the J gene TRBJ2-1; 7 nucleotides line up with TRBD2. This CDR3 spans 14 amino acids. After removal of 4 bases from V and 6 bases from J, the junction contained 6 bases not matched to a gene. Germline CDR1 is PRHDT and CDR2 is FYEKMQ (reference sequence). In nucleotides, the CDR3 is TGTGCCAGCAGCTCGGGACTACGGGTCAATGAGCAGTTCTTC. Its protein is CASSSGLRVNEQFF.

The genes are TRBV6-5 and TRBJ1-3; D possibly corresponds to TRBD1 (5 bases). The CDR3 spans 13 residues. The V end was cut by 7 bases, the J end by 8 bases, with 15 bases between. The germline V gene has CDR1 MNHEY and CDR2 SVGAGI. The CDR3 loop reads CASIHLTADTIYF. CDR3 coding DNA: TGTGCCAGCATTCACCTGACAGCAGACACCATATATTTT.

The chain has TRBV2 and TRBJ1-4, with TRBD1 matching 7 bases. CDR3 length: 14 residues. The J segment lost 3 bases and the V segment lost 5 bases, leaving 3 bases of the junction unmatched. Looked up from germline, CDR1 is SNHLY and CDR2 is FYNNEI. CDR3: CASSRDRSNEKLFF. The DNA for the CDR3 is TGTGCCAGCAGTAGGGACAGATCTAATGAAAAACTGTTTTTT. Together with reference TRBV2 and TRBJ1-4, the CDR3 gives the full variable domain: EPEVTQTPSHQVTQMGQEVILRCVPISNHLYFYWYRQILGQKVEFLVSFYNNEISEKSEIFDDQFSVERPDGSNFTLKIRSTKLEDSAMYFCASSRDRSNEKLFFGSGTQLSVL.

This chain connects TRBV6-2 or TRBV6-3 to TRBJ2-7; the D is unclear. Trimming took 5 bases from V and 0 from J, leaving 17 bases between them. Germline loops: CDR1 MNHEY, CDR2 SVGEGT. The CDR3 contains 16 residues. The CDR3 nucleotides read TGTGCCAGCAGTCAAAATGACGGCTGGAGCTCCTACGAGCAGTACTTC. This translates into CASSQNDGWSSYEQYF.

V is TRBV7-2 and J is TRBJ2-7; 9 bases are shared with TRBD1. The CDR3 runs 16 residues. V shed 5 bases, J shed 4 bases, and the junction held 12 bases outside the gene matches. Germline CDR1 is SGHTA and CDR2 is FQGNSA. In DNA, the CDR3 is TGTGCCAGCAGCCCTCTTACAGGGGGCCAATCTTACGAGCAGTACTTC. Translated: CASSPLTGGQSYEQYF.

The rearrangement links TRBV19 to TRBJ1-4; 7 positions agree with TRBD1. CDR1 and CDR2 (germline): LNHDA, SQIVND (reference sequence). After removal of 7 bases from V and 6 bases from J, the junction contained 11 bases not matched to a gene. CDR3 length: 15 amino acids. The CDR3 loop is CASMADRVGDEKLFF. The CDR3, as DNA: TGTGCCAGTATGGCAGACAGGGTTGGGGATGAAAAACTGTTTTTT.

This chain uses TRBV19 with TRBJ1-5; tentative D call: TRBD1 (6 bases). The CDR3 loop spans 16 amino acids. CDR1 LNHDA and CDR2 SQIVND come from the germline V gene (reference sequence). V lost 7 bases and J lost 4, with 20 bases in between. CDR3 amino acids: CASTIATGGGNQPQHF. In DNA, the CDR3 is TGTGCCAGTACCATCGCGACAGGCGGGGGGAATCAGCCCCAGCATTTT.

The chain employs TRBV18 and TRBJ2-3; 11 bases map to TRBD2. From germline, CDR1 is KGHSH and CDR2 LQKENI. V lost 3 bases, J lost 6 bases, and 11 bases stayed unmatched. The CDR3 runs 17 residues. The CDR3 nucleotides read TGTGCCAGCTCACCGCTTGGACTAGCGGGCCAAGGCGATACGCAGTATTTT. This codes for CASSPLGLAGQGDTQYF.

The chain combines TRBV4-1 with TRBJ2-1, with TRBD1 matching 8 bases. This CDR3 has 16 residues. V was clipped by 3 bases and J by 0 bases; unmatched bases: 4. Germline V gene data show CDR1 as MGHRA and CDR2 as YSYEKL. The CDR3 reads CASSQDRASSYNEQFF. The CDR3 bases are TGCGCCAGCAGCCAGGACAGGGCCTCCTCCTACAATGAGCAGTTCTTC.

This clone was counted a few times. This sequence joins TRBV2 and TRBJ1-1; D not resolved. The CDR3 is made up of 11 amino acids. From germline, CDR1 is SNHLY and CDR2 FYNNEI. The V gene lost 8 bases and the J gene lost 6 bases, with 10 bases spanning the gap. Written as DNA, the CDR3 is TGTGCCAGCGGCGGACTTGCTGAAGCTTTCTTT. This encodes CASGGLAEAFF.

This rearrangement joins TRBV3-1 (or the pseudogene TRBV3-2) to TRBJ2-3, with D tentatively TRBD2 (5 bases). With 4 bases removed from V and 2 bases from J, the gap between germline ends came to 13 bases. This CDR3 has 15 amino acids. CDR1 and CDR2 from the germline V gene are LGHDT and YNNKEL (reference sequence). CDR3 DNA: TGTGCCAGCAGCCCGGGAACGGGTTACACAGATACGCAGTATTTT. Protein sequence: CASSPGTGYTDTQYF.